This TCR beta chain was found in a study of CXCR3-negative and CXCR3-positive naive CD8 T cells. Study-wide results and limits: CXCR3 levels fell partly with cryopreservation; most assays relied on fresh PBMCs. Memory cells differed in TRBV-TRBJ usage, but naive CXCR3-negative and CXCR3-positive cells had similar usage. CXCR3-positive naive cells carried more hydrophobic TRB CDR3s than CXCR3-negative naive cells did.

CDR1 KGHDR and CDR2 SFDVKD come from the germline V gene. The CDR3 has 14 residues. In the case of this clonotype: Its matching antigen is unknown.

It was by 5' RACE with UMI labels that the TRB cDNA libraries were prepared. TCRdb re-called the 5' RACE reads, yielding one record per CDR3 amino acid sequence without DNA. Listed are about 7,000 distinct CDR3 sequences; under 2% falls within the top ten. The sample comprised naive CXCR3+ CD8+ T cells from blood. Subset described: CD45RO-CCR7+CD27+CD95- naive CD8+ T cells expressing CXCR3 (TNR3+). The chain is built from TRBV24-1 and TRBJ2-1. This TCR was recovered from a human donor in good health. Some clones in this sample may be carry-over from other donors' samples. The CDR3 sequence is CATSGSGFGNEQFF.